This T cell receptor (beta chain) comes out of a study of memory CD4+ T cells and cytomegalovirus serostatus. The wider study: Of the healthy Belgian adults, 9 were CMV seropositive and 20 to 30 seronegative. Study-level findings and limits: About two fifths of the roughly 150 known CMV-associated TCRbeta sequences appeared in CD4+ memory.

Trimming at V came to 0 bases and at J to 4 bases, leaving 4 bases not matched to a gene. CDR1 and CDR2 (germline): MNHEY, SVGAGI. This CDR3 has 16 amino acids. For this clone: The antigen is unknown.

The sort gate was single viable CD3+CD4+CD8-CD45RO+ cells for memory CD4+ T cells. Some clones are missing from TCRdb's copy, which holds only in-frame ones; the method was immunoSEQ multiplex PCR. The data show 60,000 to 70,000 clones, around 80% seen once. The sequenced sample was memory CD4+ T cells from blood. This sequence originates from an adult in good health and CMV-seronegative. Some clones in this sample may be carry-over from other donors' samples. The chain employs TRBV6-5 and TRBJ2-5, with 11 nucleotides matching TRBD1. The CDR3 DNA sequence: TGTGCCAGCAGTTACTCCGAAGGGACAGGGGGAGAGACCCAGTACTTC. Amino acid sequence: CASSYSEGTGGETQYF.